Sequencing of this T cell receptor beta chain was carried out in a study of regulatory T cells in long-lasting Graves disease. Germline-derived CDR1 and CDR2 are LGHDT and YNNKEL (reference sequence). The CDR3 runs 15 residues. Trimming shortened V by 1 base and J by 1 base, and 9 bases separated the two germline ends. TCR beta libraries were built with iRepertoire HTBI primers and Arm-PCR of CDR3 regions. TCRdb processed the multiplex PCR reads anew with MiXCR; each CDR3 protein has one entry. The table records some 500,000 distinct CDR3 sequences, roughly 13% of them present only once. Time point meaning: newly diagnosed GD, antithyroid drugs for less than 3 months. The TCR library was made from RNA extracted from PBMCs. At least ten counts were recorded for this clonotype. The same sample was also used in a study of T cells in Graves' hyperthyroidism and ophthalmopathy. From that report: Patients aged 18 to 65 had newly diagnosed hyperthyroidism that had lasted under 2 months.

The sequences come from peripheral blood mononuclear cells (PBMCs), collected at new diagnosis, from a patient treated with antithyroid drugs. The clonotype comes from a man under 40 with Graves disease. The V call is TRBV3-1, the J call TRBJ2-3; tentative D call: TRBD2 (6 bases). DNA of the CDR3: TGTGCCAGCAGCCAAGGTACGGGAGGCACAGATACGCAGTATTTT. This encodes CASSQGTGGTDTQYF.